Following are 10 T cell receptor beta chains from one sample sequenced in a study of T cell repertoires in cytomegalovirus infection. TCRdb re-called the reads through MiXCR, storing one row per CDR3 protein. The repertoire holds about 770,000 distinct CDR3 sequences, with roughly 28% as singletons. Antigens of these TCRs are unknown. The sequencing here drew on cultured CD8+ T cells from PBMCs, taken from culture after CMV antigen stimulation. These receptors were taken from a human donor in good health (CMV status not recorded). Some clones in this sample may be carry-over from other donors' samples.

A few counts support this clonotype. The chain joins TRBV19 to TRBJ1-1; D is undetermined. Trimming shortened V by 1 base and J by 1 base, and 10 bases separated the two germline ends. The CDR3 loop spans 15 amino acids. CDR1 and CDR2 (germline): LNHDA, SQIVND (reference sequence). CDR3 protein: CASSIVTGPNTEAFF. CDR3 nucleotide sequence: TGTGCCAGTAGTATAGTGACCGGGCCGAACACTGAAGCTTTCTTT.

The rearrangement links TRBV7-9 to TRBJ1-1; TRBD1 agrees at 8 bases. Germline assignment: CDR1 SEHNR and CDR2 FQNEAQ (reference sequence). After removal of 10 bases from V and 4 bases from J, the junction contained 11 bases not matched to a gene. The CDR3 consists of 14 residues. CDR3 in amino acids: CATKKAQGATEAFF. CDR3 DNA: TGTGCCACCAAAAAAGCCCAGGGGGCCACTGAAGCTTTCTTT.

The chain joins TRBV5-6 to TRBJ1-4; D is undetermined. V lost 0 bases and J 4 bases, leaving 13 bases between the germline ends. Germline V CDR1 and CDR2: SGHDT, YYEEEE. The CDR3 covers 16 residues. CDR3 sequence reads: CASSLALSGFNEKLFF. CDR3 nucleotides: TGTGCCAGCAGCTTGGCTCTATCGGGATTTAATGAAAAACTGTTTTTT.

This clonotype was observed a few times. CDR3 sequence reads: CASSFGQGARVEQYF. CDR3 sequence (DNA): TGTGCCAGCAGCTTCGGACAGGGGGCGAGGGTCGAGCAGTACTTC. The J gene is TRBJ2-7, the V gene TRBV7-9, with TRBD1 matching 11 bases. The V and J ends lost 3 bases and 6 bases, in that order; junction bases with no gene match: 7. CDR3 length equals 15 residues. The germline V gene has CDR1 SEHNR and CDR2 FQNEAQ (reference sequence). The entire variable domain, with the rest obtained from reference TRBV7-9 and TRBJ2-7, is as follows: DTGVSQNPRHKITKRGQNVTFRCDPISEHNRLYWYRQTLGQGPEFLTYFQNEAQLEKSRLLSDRFSAERPKGSFSTLEIQRTEQGDSAMYLCASSFGQGARVEQYFGPGTRLTVT.

The CDR3 loop is CASSPGHSNRQPQHF. Here the CDR3 DNA reads TGTGCCAGCAGCCCCGGACACAGTAATCGCCAGCCCCAGCATTTT. The chain is built from TRBV5-8 and TRBJ1-5; TRBD1 is a possible D gene (5 bases). This CDR3 has 15 amino acids. The germline CDR1 and CDR2 sequences are SGHTS and YDEGEE. V was shortened by 4 bases and J by 7 bases, with 18 bases between the two germline ends.

The chain couples TRBV6-1 to TRBJ2-7; maybe TRBD2 (5 bases). CDR1 is MNHNS and CDR2 is SASEGT in the germline V gene. CDR3 size: 13 residues. The V end was cut by 2 bases, the J end by 5 bases, with 10 bases between. The CDR3 here is CASSEFRGNEQYV. The CDR3 DNA reads as TGTGCCAGCAGTGAATTTCGGGGTAACGAGCAGTACGTC.

This clonotype was recorded only once. The chain joins TRBV5-4 to TRBJ1-1; no reliable D call. Germline CDR1 and CDR2: SGHNT and YYREEE (reference sequence). V lost 5 bases, J lost 4 bases, and 12 bases lay in between. This CDR3 comprises 13 residues. The CDR3 is CASSGGSSTEAFF. The DNA for the CDR3 is TGTGCCAGCAGTGGCGGGTCGAGCACTGAAGCTTTCTTT.

This clonotype was detected only a few times. The chain uses TRBV11-2 and TRBJ2-3; D perhaps matches TRBD2 (6 bases). V lost 6 bases, J lost 2 bases, and 21 bases lay in between. The CDR3 sequence is 17 residues long. CDR1 SGHAT and CDR2 FQNNGV come from the germline V gene. The CDR3 DNA reads TGTGCCAGCAGAAAAGGGAGTAGCGGTTTCATCACAGATACGCAGTATTTT. Its protein is CASRKGSSGFITDTQYF.

The rearrangement joins TRBV7-9 to TRBJ1-1, with D perhaps TRBD1 (5 bases). Germline CDR1 SEHNR, CDR2 FQNEAQ (reference sequence). V gave up 4 bases and J gave up 10 bases, with 19 bases separating them. The CDR3 has 14 residues. CDR3 in amino acids: CASSSNPGGLGAFF. CDR3 in DNA: TGTGCCAGCAGCTCCAACCCGGGGGGGTTGGGAGCTTTCTTT.

The chain has TRBV12-3 or TRBV12-4 and TRBJ2-5, with 8 bases matching TRBD1. The junction had 4 bases not matched to a gene; V was cut back by 8 bases and J by 5 bases. CDR3 length: 12 amino acids. In DNA form, the CDR3 reads TGTGCCAGCGGACAGGGTGTGGAGACCCAGTACTTC. It is translated as CASGQGVETQYF.